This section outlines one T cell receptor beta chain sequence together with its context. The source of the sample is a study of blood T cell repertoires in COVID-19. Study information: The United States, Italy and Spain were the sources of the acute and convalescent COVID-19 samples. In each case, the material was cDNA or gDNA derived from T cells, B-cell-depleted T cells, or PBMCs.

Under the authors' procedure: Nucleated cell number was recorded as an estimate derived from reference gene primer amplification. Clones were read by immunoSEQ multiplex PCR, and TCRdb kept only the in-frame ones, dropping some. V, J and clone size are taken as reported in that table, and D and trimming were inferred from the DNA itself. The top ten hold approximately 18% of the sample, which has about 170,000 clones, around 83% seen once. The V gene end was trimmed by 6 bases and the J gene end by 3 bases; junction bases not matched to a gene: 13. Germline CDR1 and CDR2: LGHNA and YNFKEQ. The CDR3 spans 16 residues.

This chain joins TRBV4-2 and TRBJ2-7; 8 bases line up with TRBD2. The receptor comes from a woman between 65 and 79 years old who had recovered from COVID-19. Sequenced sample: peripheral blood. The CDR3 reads CASSRGGASGSYEQYF. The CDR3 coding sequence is TGTGCCAGCAGTAGGGGTGGGGCGAGCGGGAGCTACGAGCAGTACTTC.